This T cell receptor beta chain came from a study of blood T cell repertoires in COVID-19. Across the whole study: Donors in the United States, Italy and Spain gave samples during acute or convalescent COVID-19.

Clones were sequenced by immunoSEQ multiplex PCR, and TCRdb holds only the in-frame ones, with some missing. This sample yields over 200,000 clones, of which 88% are seen a single time; around 3.7% belongs to the top ten. The V gene end was trimmed by 5 bases and the J gene end by 7 bases; junction bases not matched to a gene: 8. This CDR3 has 14 amino acids. CDR1 and CDR2 from the germline V gene are MGHDK and SYGVNS. This TCR was sampled from a woman younger than 45 who had been exposed to COVID-19. What was sequenced was PBMCs or T cells enriched from blood (not recorded which). The chain joins TRBV25-1 to TRBJ1-1; TRBD1 aligns across 9 bases. CDR3 loop: CASSPRTGVVEAFF. The CDR3 DNA is TGTGCCAGCAGTCCAAGGACAGGGGTAGTTGAAGCTTTCTTT.